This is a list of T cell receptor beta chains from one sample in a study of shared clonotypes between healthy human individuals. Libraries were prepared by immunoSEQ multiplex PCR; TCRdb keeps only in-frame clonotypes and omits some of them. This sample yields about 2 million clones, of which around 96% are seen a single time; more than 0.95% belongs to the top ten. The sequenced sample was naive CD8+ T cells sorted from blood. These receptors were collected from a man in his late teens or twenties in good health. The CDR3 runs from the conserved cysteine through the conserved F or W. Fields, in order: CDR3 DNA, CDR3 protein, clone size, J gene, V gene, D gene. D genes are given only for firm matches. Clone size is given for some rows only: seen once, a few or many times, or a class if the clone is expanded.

TGTGCCAGCAGCACCTCGGGGGTTGGAGATACGCAGTATTTT | CASSTSGVGDTQYF | - | TRBJ2-3 | TRBV11-3 | -
TGTGCCAGCAGAAAGGGGGGAGGCGGTTCACCCCTCCACTTT | CASRKGGGGSPLHF | - | TRBJ1-6 | TRBV6-5 | -
TGTGCCAGCAAAGGACAGTTCCCCTACGAGCAGTACTTC | CASKGQFPYEQYF | once | TRBJ2-7 | TRBV28 | -
TGCAGCGTTGGTCGGGGGGCAGGCACTGAAGCTTTCTTT | CSVGRGAGTEAFF | few | TRBJ1-1 | TRBV29-1 | -
TGTGCCACTGCCTTCGGGACAGGCAACTACGAGCAGTACTTC | CATAFGTGNYEQYF | - | TRBJ2-7 | TRBV19 | TRBD1
TGTGCCAGCAGCCCGGACTCCTACGAGCAGTACTTC | CASSPDSYEQYF | - | TRBJ2-7 | TRBV5-8 | -
TGTCCTGATCCCAGGGGGGTGAGAGATACGCAGTATTTT | CPDPRGVRDTQYF | - | TRBJ2-3 | TRBV27 | -
TGTGCCAGCAGTTTACAGGGCTCCTACGAGCAGTACTTC | CASSLQGSYEQYF | - | TRBJ2-7 | TRBV6-5 | -
TGCGCCAGCAGCCCCCGGACGGTAGACACCGGGGAGCTGTTTTTT | CASSPRTVDTGELFF | - | TRBJ2-2 | TRBV4-1 | -
TGTGCCAGCAGTCCGGGTGTGTCTGGTGGCTACACCTTC | CASSPGVSGGYTF | - | TRBJ1-2 | TRBV27 | -
TGTGCCAGCAGCAACGTCCGGACACTGCGAGGCACAGATACGCAGTATTTT | CASSNVRTLRGTDTQYF | - | TRBJ2-3 | TRBV21-1 | -
TGTGCCAGCAGCGTAGGGGCAGGCGACTATGGCTACACCTTC | CASSVGAGDYGYTF | - | TRBJ1-2 | TRBV9 | -
TGTGCCAGCAGCCAAGCCCGGGACACCGGGGAGCTGTTTTTT | CASSQARDTGELFF | - | TRBJ2-2 | TRBV14 | -
TGTGCCAGCAGTCCCGGCCCAGGGGTATACACCATATATTTT | CASSPGPGVYTIYF | once | TRBJ1-3 | TRBV6-5 | -
TGTGCCAGTAGTCCTGGGACAGGAATGAACACTGAAGCTTTCTTT | CASSPGTGMNTEAFF | - | TRBJ1-1 | TRBV19 | TRBD1
TGTGCCAGCAGTTTCGGGGACAGAGGGTACGAGCAGTACTTC | CASSFGDRGYEQYF | once | TRBJ2-7 | TRBV28 | TRBD1
TGTGCCAGCAGCTTAATACAGGGCTTAGGTCTCATGAACACTGAAGCTTTCTTT | CASSLIQGLGLMNTEAFF | - | TRBJ1-1 | TRBV5-5 | -
TGTGCCAGCAGTTTATGGGACAGGGTTCCCTCCTACAATGAGCAGTTCTTC | CASSLWDRVPSYNEQFF | - | TRBJ2-1 | TRBV27 | TRBD1
TGTGCCAGCAGTGGGACAGGGGAAAGTTACGAGCAGTACTTC | CASSGTGESYEQYF | - | TRBJ2-7 | TRBV6-5 | TRBD1
TGTGCCAGCACCTACAGGGGTGGGACCGGGGAGCTGTTTTTT | CASTYRGGTGELFF | - | TRBJ2-2 | TRBV9 | TRBD1
TGTGCCTGGAGTGTAAAGAGAGAGGGGTTCCAGCCCCAGCATTTT | CAWSVKREGFQPQHF | - | TRBJ1-5 | TRBV30 | -
TGTGCCAGCAGCCTGGGGACAGCCTACGAGCAGTACTTC | CASSLGTAYEQYF | - | TRBJ2-7 | TRBV11-2 | TRBD1
TGCAGCGTTGTGAAAGCGGGACAGTACGAGCAGTACTTC | CSVVKAGQYEQYF | - | TRBJ2-7 | TRBV29-1 | -
TGTGCCAGCAGTGTCCTCGGGACAGAATATGGCTACACCTTC | CASSVLGTEYGYTF | - | TRBJ1-2 | TRBV2 | TRBD1
TGTGCCAGCAGCCAAGAATCAGCGGGGGTTATTGAGCAGTTCTTC | CASSQESAGVIEQFF | - | TRBJ2-1 | TRBV14 | TRBD2
TGTGCCAGCAGCCCTATACTCGGACAGGGGAGCGACTACGAGCAGTACTTC | CASSPILGQGSDYEQYF | - | TRBJ2-7 | TRBV2 | TRBD1
TGTGCCAGCAGTTTATCTTGGGGAGATGGAAACACCATATATTTT | CASSLSWGDGNTIYF | - | TRBJ1-3 | TRBV27 | -
TGTGCCAGCAGCCCGCCGGGGCCAGTAGGCTACACCTTC | CASSPPGPVGYTF | - | TRBJ1-2 | TRBV27 | -
TGTGCCAGTAGTAGCGTACTAGCGGCGACCTACGAGCAGTACTTC | CASSSVLAATYEQYF | - | TRBJ2-7 | TRBV19 | TRBD2
TGTGCCAGCTCACCAAGCTGGGGAAGCCGGGCTGAGACCCAGTACTTC | CASSPSWGSRAETQYF | - | TRBJ2-5 | TRBV18 | -
TGTGCCAGCAGTCCCACAGGGCGCGAAAAACTGTTTTTT | CASSPTGREKLFF | - | TRBJ1-4 | TRBV6-5 | -
TGCGCCAGCAGCCAGGGGACAGGGAGCTCCTACGAGCAGTACTTC | CASSQGTGSSYEQYF | - | TRBJ2-7 | TRBV4-1 | TRBD1
TGTGCCAGCAGCGTAGAGGGAGGTAACACAGATACGCAGTATTTT | CASSVEGGNTDTQYF | once | TRBJ2-3 | TRBV9 | -
TGCGCCAGCAGCCGACTAATGGACGGGCAAGATACGCAGTATTTT | CASSRLMDGQDTQYF | - | TRBJ2-3 | TRBV4-3 | -
TGTGCCAGCAGCCCTAAACAGGGCAGTAATGAAAAACTGTTTTTT | CASSPKQGSNEKLFF | - | TRBJ1-4 | TRBV7-9 | -
TGTGCCAGCAGCGTAGGTACAGGGACATCCTACGAGCAGTACTTC | CASSVGTGTSYEQYF | - | TRBJ2-7 | TRBV9 | -
TGCGCCAGCAGCCACCAGGGGGTTCCCTCCTATGGCTACACCTTC | CASSHQGVPSYGYTF | - | TRBJ1-2 | TRBV4-3 | TRBD1
TGTGCCAGCAGCTTATCGGCAGGAAATGAAAAACTGTTTTTT | CASSLSAGNEKLFF | once | TRBJ1-4 | TRBV7-6 | -
TGTGCCAGCAGCTCTCTTTGGGCTAGCGAGGGGCAGTACTTC | CASSSLWASEGQYF | - | TRBJ2-7 | TRBV7-2 | -
TGTGCCAGCAGCGGACCCCCGGGATCCTACGAGCAGTACTTC | CASSGPPGSYEQYF | once | TRBJ2-7 | TRBV6-6 | -
TGCGCCAGCAGCTTGGCATCAGGTTCCTACGAGCAGTACTTC | CASSLASGSYEQYF | - | TRBJ2-7 | TRBV5-1 | -
TGTGCCAGCAGCTTGGGTGGGGCAGATACGCAGTATTTT | CASSLGGADTQYF | - | TRBJ2-3 | TRBV5-4 | -
TGTGCCAGTAGTATAGATGGGACAGGGGGCTGGGGCAATCAGCCCCAGCATTTT | CASSIDGTGGWGNQPQHF | - | TRBJ1-5 | TRBV19 | TRBD1
TGCGCCAGCAGCCAAGAAGGGACGGGGTTATTCCTCCACTTT | CASSQEGTGLFLHF | - | TRBJ1-6 | TRBV4-1 | -
TGTGCCAGCAGCCAAGATGGGCCAGCGGGGGAATCCCACGAGCAGTACTTC | CASSQDGPAGESHEQYF | - | TRBJ2-7 | TRBV4-2 | TRBD2
TGCGCCAGCAGCCTCGACTTGGCCTTAGGTGTCGGGGAGCTGTTTTTT | CASSLDLALGVGELFF | - | TRBJ2-2 | TRBV5-1 | -
TGTGCCAGCAGGATCCTAGCGGGGGCGAACACCGGGGAGCTGTTTTTT | CASRILAGANTGELFF | - | TRBJ2-2 | TRBV6-6 | TRBD2
TGTGCCAGCAGTGAAGCGCGTAGCAGATCATATAGCAATCAGCCCCAGCATTTT | CASSEARSRSYSNQPQHF | - | TRBJ1-5 | TRBV6-1 | -
TGCGCCAGCAGTGAGTCAACGGCCTACGAGCAGTACTTC | CASSESTAYEQYF | few | TRBJ2-7 | TRBV10-1 | -
TGTGCCAGCCACGGTGGGGCCAACCCCTCTGGAAACACCATATATTTT | CASHGGANPSGNTIYF | - | TRBJ1-3 | TRBV2 | -
TGTGCCAGCAAGGGCTTAGGCAATCAGCCCCAGCATTTT | CASKGLGNQPQHF | - | TRBJ1-5 | TRBV2 | -
TGTGCCTGGACCCCCCCGGGGATTGGGGGCACTGAAGCTTTCTTT | CAWTPPGIGGTEAFF | - | TRBJ1-1 | TRBV30 | -
TGTGCCAGCAGTGATGTATCTAGCGGGAATGAGCAGTTCTTC | CASSDVSSGNEQFF | - | TRBJ2-1 | TRBV2 | TRBD2
TGTGCCAGTAGTGTGATGACAGGGCAAAACACTGAAGCTTTCTTT | CASSVMTGQNTEAFF | - | TRBJ1-1 | TRBV19 | TRBD1
TGTGCCAGTAGTATGACAGGAAACTCCTACGAGCAGTACTTC | CASSMTGNSYEQYF | many | TRBJ2-7 | TRBV19 | -
TGTGCCAGCAGCAGAGGCCGCGAGCAGTACTTC | CASSRGREQYF | - | TRBJ2-7 | TRBV27 | -
TGTGCCAGCAGCTTGGGGGCAGGCGCCTACGAGCAGTACTTC | CASSLGAGAYEQYF | - | TRBJ2-7 | TRBV11-2 | -